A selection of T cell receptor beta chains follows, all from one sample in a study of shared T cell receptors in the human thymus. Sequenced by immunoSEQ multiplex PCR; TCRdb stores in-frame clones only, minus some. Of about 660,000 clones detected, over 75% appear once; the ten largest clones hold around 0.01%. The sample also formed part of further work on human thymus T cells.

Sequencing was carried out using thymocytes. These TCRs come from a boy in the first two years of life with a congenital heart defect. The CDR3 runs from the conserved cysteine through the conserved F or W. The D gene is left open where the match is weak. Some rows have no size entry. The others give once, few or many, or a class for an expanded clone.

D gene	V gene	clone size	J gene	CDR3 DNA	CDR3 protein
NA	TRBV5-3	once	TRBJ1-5	TGTGCCAGAAGCCCGCCTGGTGTCACAAGCAATCAGCCCCAGCATTTT	CARSPPGVTSNQPQHF
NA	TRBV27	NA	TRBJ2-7	TGTGCCAGCAGCCTATCAGGCGAGCAGTACTTC	CASSLSGEQYF
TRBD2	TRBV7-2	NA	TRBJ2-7	TGTGCCAGCAGCTTAAGCGGGAGTAGAAGCGAGCAGTACTTC	CASSLSGSRSEQYF
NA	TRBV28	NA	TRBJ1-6	TGTGCCAGCAGCCGCTCCCCCGGGGGGAGAAATTCACCCCTCCACTTT	CASSRSPGGRNSPLHF
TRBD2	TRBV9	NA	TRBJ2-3	TGTGCCAGCAGCGCCCGTAGGGAGGGCAAAGCAGATACGCAGTATTTT	CASSARREGKADTQYF
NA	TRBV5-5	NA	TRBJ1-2	TGTGCCAGCAGCTTGGTGCGAGGACTCCGGGAATCCTATGGCTACACCTTC	CASSLVRGLRESYGYTF
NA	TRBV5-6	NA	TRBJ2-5	TGTGCCAGCAGCTTGAAGGGGTACCAAGAGACCCAGTACTTC	CASSLKGYQETQYF
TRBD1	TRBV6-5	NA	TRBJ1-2	TGTGCCAGCAGCCACCAACCGACAGGGCCATATGGCTACACCTTC	CASSHQPTGPYGYTF
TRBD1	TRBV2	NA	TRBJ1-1	TGTGCCAGCAGTGAGAAAATGGGGACAGGGGAAGCTTTCTTT	CASSEKMGTGEAFF
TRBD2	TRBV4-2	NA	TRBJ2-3	TGTGCCAGCAGCCAAGGGACTAGCGGGACCTGGACAGATACGCAGTATTTT	CASSQGTSGTWTDTQYF
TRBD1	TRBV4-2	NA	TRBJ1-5	TGTGCCAGCAGCCAAAACAGACAGGGGCTAGAGAGCAATCAGCCCCAGCATTTT	CASSQNRQGLESNQPQHF
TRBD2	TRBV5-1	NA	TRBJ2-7	TGCGCCAGCAGCTTGGGCAGCGGGACCTACGAGCAGTACTTC	CASSLGSGTYEQYF
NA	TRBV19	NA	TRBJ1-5	TGTGCCAGTACCCCCTTTGGAGGGGCGAAGAATCAGCCCCAGCATTTT	CASTPFGGAKNQPQHF
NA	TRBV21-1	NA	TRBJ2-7	TGTGCCAGCAGACAGGGTTTAAGCTCCTACGAGCAGTACTTC	CASRQGLSSYEQYF
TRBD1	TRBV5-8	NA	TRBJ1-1	TGTGCCAGCAGCAGCACAGGGACAGGGGTGAACACTGAAGCTTTCTTT	CASSSTGTGVNTEAFF
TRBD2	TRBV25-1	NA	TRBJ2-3	TGTGCCAGCAGTGTTGGCGGGAGCTGGGATACGCAGTATTTT	CASSVGGSWDTQYF
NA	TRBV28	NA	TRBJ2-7	TGTGCCAGCAGTTCACGAGACTCCCCCTACGAGCAGTACTTC	CASSSRDSPYEQYF
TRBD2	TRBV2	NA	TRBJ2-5	TGTGCCAGCACCTGGGGGGGGGAGTTACAGACCCAGTACTTC	CASTWGGELQTQYF
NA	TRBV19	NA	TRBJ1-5	TGTGCCAGTAGGCGACACAGGGATAGCAATCAGCCCCAGCATTTT	CASRRHRDSNQPQHF
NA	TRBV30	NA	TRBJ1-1	TGTGCCTGGACCGGGAAAAGAGGTACTGAAGCTTTCTTT	CAWTGKRGTEAFF
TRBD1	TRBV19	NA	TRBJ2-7	TGTGCCAGTAGTCGGCGCACGGGACAGGGCGAATACGAGCAGTACTTC	CASSRRTGQGEYEQYF
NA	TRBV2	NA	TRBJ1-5	TGTGCCAGCACGCGGGGCGGGGGTAGCAATCAGCCCCAGCATTTT	CASTRGGGSNQPQHF
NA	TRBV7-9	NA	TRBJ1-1	TGTGCCAGCAGCTTAACGCAGGGCCACACTGAAGCTTTCTTT	CASSLTQGHTEAFF
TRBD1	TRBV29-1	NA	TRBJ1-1	TGCAGCGCCCAGGGGGCGGAGAACACTGAAGCTTTCTTT	CSAQGAENTEAFF
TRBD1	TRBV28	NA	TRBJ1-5	TGTGCCAGCAGCCTAGGGACAGGAATCAATCAGCCCCAGCATTTT	CASSLGTGINQPQHF
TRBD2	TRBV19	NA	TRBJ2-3	TGTGCCAGTAGTAACCCCCACGGACTAGCGGGAGACTCAGATACGCAGTATTTT	CASSNPHGLAGDSDTQYF
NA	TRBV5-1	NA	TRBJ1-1	TGCGCCAGCAGCTTGCACAGGCGAAACACTGAAGCTTTCTTT	CASSLHRRNTEAFF
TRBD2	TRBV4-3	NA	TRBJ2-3	TGCGCCAGCAGTTACACCGAACTAGCGGGAGCTGGGGATACGCAGTATTTT	CASSYTELAGAGDTQYF
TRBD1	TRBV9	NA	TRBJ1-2	TGTGCCAGCAGCGTAGGGGACAGGGGATGGGGCTACACCTTC	CASSVGDRGWGYTF
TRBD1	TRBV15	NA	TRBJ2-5	TGTGCCACCAGCAGAGACCGCCTGGTGACAGGGAAAGAGACCCAGTACTTC	CATSRDRLVTGKETQYF
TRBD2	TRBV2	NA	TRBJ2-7	TGTGCCAGCAGTGATATCGGTGGGAGGGCGCTTCGGAACGAGCAGTACTTC	CASSDIGGRALRNEQYF
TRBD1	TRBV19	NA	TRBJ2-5	TGTGCCATTGGGACAGGGGACCGAGAGACCCAGTACTTC	CAIGTGDRETQYF
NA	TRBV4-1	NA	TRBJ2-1	TGCGCCAGCAGCCAAGTAAGGACAGGTCCCTGTGGTAAAGCGGGTGAGCAGTTCTTC	CASSQVRTGPCGKAGEQFF
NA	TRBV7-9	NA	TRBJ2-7	TGTGCCAGCAGCTTTGGGGATGGGAGCTCCTACGAGCAGTACTTC	CASSFGDGSSYEQYF
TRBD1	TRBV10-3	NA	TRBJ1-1	TGTGCCATCAGTGAGGAGGGCAGGGGGCGCGGGACTGAAGCTTTCTTT	CAISEEGRGRGTEAFF
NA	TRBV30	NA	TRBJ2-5	TGTGCCTGGAGTGTGGGCAACCTCACAGGGCTAATGGGGCAGTACTTC	CAWSVGNLTGLMGQYF
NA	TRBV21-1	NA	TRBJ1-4	TGTGCCAGCAATCTCGGCAGGGGGAAGTCAACTAATGAAAAACTGTTTTTT	CASNLGRGKSTNEKLFF
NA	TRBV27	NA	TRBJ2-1	TGTGCCAGCAAGCGCGGAGGCCCGAAGGATGAGCAGTTCTTC	CASKRGGPKDEQFF
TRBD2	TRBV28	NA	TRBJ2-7	TGTGCCAGCAGGGGTGGGACTAGCGGGACCTACGAGCAGTACTTC	CASRGGTSGTYEQYF
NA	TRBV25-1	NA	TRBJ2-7	TGTGCCAGCAGTACTTTAGCGAGATACGAGCAGTACTTC	CASSTLARYEQYF
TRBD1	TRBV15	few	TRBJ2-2	TGTGCCCCCAGCAGAGTTCGAGACAGGGCCCGCAGGTTCACCGGGGAGCTGTTTTTT	CAPSRVRDRARRFTGELFF
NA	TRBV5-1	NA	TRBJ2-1	TGCGCCAGCAGCCCAGGGGGGCGTAGGTGGCGGGAAAGCTACAATGAGCAGTTCTTC	CASSPGGRRWRESYNEQFF
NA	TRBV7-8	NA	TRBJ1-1	TGTGCCAGCAGCTTAGCGTTTTCATCGAACACTGAAGCTTTCTTT	CASSLAFSSNTEAFF
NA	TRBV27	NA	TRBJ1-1	TGTGCCAGCGGCTCGGACATAACGAACACTGAAGCTTTCTTT	CASGSDITNTEAFF
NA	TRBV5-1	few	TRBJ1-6	TGCGCCAGCAGTCACACGGGGGTACGCTCACCCCTCCACTTT	CASSHTGVRSPLHF
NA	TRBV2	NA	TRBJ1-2	TGTGCCAGCAGTGAAAGGAGGGGTCGTAACTATGGCTACACCTTC	CASSERRGRNYGYTF
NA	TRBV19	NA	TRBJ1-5	TGTGCCAGTAACATAAGGGGATTGAGCAATCAGCCCCAGCATTTT	CASNIRGLSNQPQHF
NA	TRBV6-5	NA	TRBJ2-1	TGTGCCAGCAGAAACCGCGTGGGGGGAAACAATGAGCAGTTCTTC	CASRNRVGGNNEQFF
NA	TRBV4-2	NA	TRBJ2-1	TGTGCCAGCAGCCAACGAGACAACTACAATGAGCAGTTCTTC	CASSQRDNYNEQFF
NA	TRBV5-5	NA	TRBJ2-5	TGTGCCAGCAGCTTACTCACCCCCTTAGCAGCTCAAGAGACCCAGTACTTC	CASSLLTPLAAQETQYF
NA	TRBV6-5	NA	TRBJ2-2	TGTGCCAGCAGTTACGTCAGGGGAGCCTTCACCGGGGAGCTGTTTTTT	CASSYVRGAFTGELFF
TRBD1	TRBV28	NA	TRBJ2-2	TGTGCCAGCAGTTTAAACAGGGGGCGGCTGAACACCGGGGAGCTGTTTTTT	CASSLNRGRLNTGELFF
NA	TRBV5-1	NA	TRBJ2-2	TGCGCCAGCAGCTTGGTAGCGGTGGTCACCGGGGAGCTGTTTTTT	CASSLVAVVTGELFF
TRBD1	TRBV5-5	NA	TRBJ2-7	TGTGCCAGCAGCTGGGCGGGACAGGGCTCCTACGAGCAGTACTTC	CASSWAGQGSYEQYF
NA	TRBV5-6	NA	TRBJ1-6	TGTGCCAGCAGCCCCCTGGGCCGGTCCAAACCCCTCCACTTT	CASSPLGRSKPLHF